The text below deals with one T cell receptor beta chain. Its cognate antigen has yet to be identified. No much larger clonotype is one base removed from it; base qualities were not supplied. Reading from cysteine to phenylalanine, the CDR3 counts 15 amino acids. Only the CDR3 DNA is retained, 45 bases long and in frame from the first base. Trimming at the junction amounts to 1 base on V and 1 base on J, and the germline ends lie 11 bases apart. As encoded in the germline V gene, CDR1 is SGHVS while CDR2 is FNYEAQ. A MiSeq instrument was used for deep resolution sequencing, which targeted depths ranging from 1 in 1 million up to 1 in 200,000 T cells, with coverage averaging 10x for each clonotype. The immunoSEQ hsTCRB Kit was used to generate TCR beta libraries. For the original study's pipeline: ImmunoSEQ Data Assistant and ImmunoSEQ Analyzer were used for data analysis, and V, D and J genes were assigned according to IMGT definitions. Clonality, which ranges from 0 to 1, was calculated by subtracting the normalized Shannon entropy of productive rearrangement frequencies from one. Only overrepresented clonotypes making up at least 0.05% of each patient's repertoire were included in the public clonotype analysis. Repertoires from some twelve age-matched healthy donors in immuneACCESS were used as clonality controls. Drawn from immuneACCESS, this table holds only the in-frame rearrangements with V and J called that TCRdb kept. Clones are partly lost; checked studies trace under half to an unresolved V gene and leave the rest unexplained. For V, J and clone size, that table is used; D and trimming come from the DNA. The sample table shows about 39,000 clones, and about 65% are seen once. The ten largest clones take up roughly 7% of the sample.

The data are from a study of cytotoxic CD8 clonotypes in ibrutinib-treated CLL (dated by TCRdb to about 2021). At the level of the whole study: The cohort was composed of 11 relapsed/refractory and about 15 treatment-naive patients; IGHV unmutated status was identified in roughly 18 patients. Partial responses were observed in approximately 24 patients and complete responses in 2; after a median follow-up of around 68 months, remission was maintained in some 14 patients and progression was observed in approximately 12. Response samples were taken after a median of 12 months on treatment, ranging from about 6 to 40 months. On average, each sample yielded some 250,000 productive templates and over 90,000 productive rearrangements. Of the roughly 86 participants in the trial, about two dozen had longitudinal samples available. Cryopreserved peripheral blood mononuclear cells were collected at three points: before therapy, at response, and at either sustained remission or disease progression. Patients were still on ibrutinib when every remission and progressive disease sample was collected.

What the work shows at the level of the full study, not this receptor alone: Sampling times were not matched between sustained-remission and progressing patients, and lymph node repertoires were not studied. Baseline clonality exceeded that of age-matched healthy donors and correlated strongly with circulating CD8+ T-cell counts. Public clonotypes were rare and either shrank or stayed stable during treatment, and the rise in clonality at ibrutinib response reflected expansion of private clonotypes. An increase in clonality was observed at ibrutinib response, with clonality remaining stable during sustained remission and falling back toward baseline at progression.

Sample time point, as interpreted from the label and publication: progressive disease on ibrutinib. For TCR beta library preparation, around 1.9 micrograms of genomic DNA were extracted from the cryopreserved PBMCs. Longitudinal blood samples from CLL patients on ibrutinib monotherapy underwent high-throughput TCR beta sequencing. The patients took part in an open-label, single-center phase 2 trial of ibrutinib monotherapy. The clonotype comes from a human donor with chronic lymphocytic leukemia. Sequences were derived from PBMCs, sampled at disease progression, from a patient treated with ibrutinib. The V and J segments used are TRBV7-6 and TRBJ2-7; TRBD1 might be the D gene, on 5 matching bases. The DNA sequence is TGTGCCAGCAGCTTAGACCCAGGGTCGTCCTACGAGCAGTACTTC. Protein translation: CASSLDPGSSYEQYF.